The 32 T cell receptor beta chains reported below all come from one sample, sequenced in a study of T cells in Graves' hyperthyroidism and ophthalmopathy. It was RNA transcripts that yielded the amplified TCR beta CDR3 regions. A first-round RT-PCR of the TCR CDR3 used the HTBI primer set. TCRdb re-derived calls from the multiplex PCR reads in MiXCR, one entry per CDR3 protein. The sample carries a few hundred thousand distinct CDR3 sequences, about a sixth recorded once. Source material: blood. The source is a young woman with Graves' hyperthyroidism that later progressed to Graves' ophthalmopathy.

The chain joins TRBV25-1 to TRBJ2-2; TRBD2 might be the D (6 bases). V lost 0 bases and J lost 6, with 20 bases in between. The CDR3 loop spans 18 amino acids. Germline V gene sequence: CDR1 MGHDK, CDR2 SYGVNS. CDR3 DNA: TGTGCCAGCAGTGAATATCCCGGGACTTCCCCAACCCCCGGGGAGCTGTTTTTT. Translation gives CASSEYPGTSPTPGELFF.

CDR3: CSATVAPGRFWEQYF. The CDR3 nucleotides read TGCAGTGCTACGGTGGCCCCCGGCCGGTTTTGGGAGCAGTACTTC. The rearrangement uses TRBV20-1 and TRBJ2-7; no firm D call. From germline, CDR1 is DFQATT and CDR2 SNEGSKA (reference sequence). V was shortened by 4 bases and J by 7 bases, with 23 bases between the two germline ends. CDR3 length equals 15 residues.

The V gene is TRBV14, the J gene TRBJ2-7; no firm D call. V was cut by 0 bases and J by 4 bases, with 7 bases left in between. Germline V gives CDR1 SGHDN, CDR2 FVKESK. This CDR3 comprises 13 residues. The CDR3: CASSQESGYEQYF. As DNA, the CDR3 is TGTGCCAGCAGCCAAGAATCTGGGTACGAGCAGTACTTC.

This clonotype was detected once. The chain uses TRBV20-1 and TRBJ2-2, with 9 positions matching TRBD2. The CDR3 length is 14 residues. Germline CDR1 and CDR2: DFQATT and SNEGSKA (reference sequence). Trimming cost V 0 bases and J 4 bases; bases outside gene matches: 0. CDR3 in amino acids: CSARELAGTGELFF. The CDR3, as DNA: TGCAGTGCTAGAGAACTAGCGGGCACCGGGGAGCTGTTTTTT.

This clonotype was seen ten or more times. The chain links TRBV11-2 to TRBJ2-7, with a possible D match to TRBD2 (5 bases). Germline V CDR1 and CDR2: SGHAT, FQNNGV. The CDR3 sequence is 15 residues long. V dropped 2 bases and J dropped 2 bases, with 13 bases sitting between them. The CDR3 DNA reads TGTGCCAGCAGCTTAACCCTAGGGAGAGCCTACGAGCAGTACTTC. Translated, it gives CASSLTLGRAYEQYF.

This clonotype was recorded at least ten times. V is TRBV2 and J is TRBJ1-5; D gene ambiguous. This CDR3 region has 13 residues. Germline CDR1 reads SNHLY; CDR2 reads FYNNEI. V was cut by 6 bases and J by 1 base, with 7 bases left in between. The CDR3 DNA is TGTGCCAGCAGAGGAAACAGCAATCAGCCCCAGCATTTT. Translated: CASRGNSNQPQHF.

This clonotype has ten or more counts. This chain connects TRBV27 to TRBJ2-1; 16 bases line up with TRBD2. The CDR3 has 20 residues. Unmatched junction bases numbered 12, after V lost 3 bases and J lost 4 bases. Germline lookup yields CDR1 MNHEY and CDR2 SMNVEV (reference sequence). Here the CDR3 DNA reads TGTGCCAGCAGTTTCGATGGGACTAGCGGGGGGGGTAGGGCTTACAATGAGCAGTTCTTC. This codes for CASSFDGTSGGGRAYNEQFF.

A few counts support this clonotype. The rearrangement links TRBV28 to TRBJ2-7; D is unresolved. With 2 bases removed from V and 5 bases from J, the gap between germline ends came to 10 bases. This CDR3 has 13 amino acids. Germline lookup yields CDR1 MDHEN and CDR2 SYDVKM. DNA of the CDR3: TGTGCCAGCAGTTTAGCGGTCTTTAACGAGCAGTACTTC. It translates to CASSLAVFNEQYF. Together with reference TRBV28 and TRBJ2-7, the CDR3 gives the full variable domain: DVKVTQSSRYLVKRTGEKVFLECVQDMDHENMFWYRQDPGLGLRLIYFSYDVKMKEKGDIPEGYSVSREKKERFSLILESASTNQTSMYLCASSLAVFNEQYFGPGTRLTVT.

This clonotype was counted at least ten times. The rearrangement links TRBV20-1 to TRBJ1-2; 12 bases fit TRBD1. V lost 5 bases, J lost 3 bases, and 13 bases stayed unmatched. CDR3 length: 17 residues. CDR1 is DFQATT, CDR2 SNEGSKA, per germline (reference sequence). The CDR3, as DNA: TGCAGTGCTCCACGTGGGGGGGACAGGGGGCCCTACTATGGCTACACCTTC. Amino acid sequence: CSAPRGGDRGPYYGYTF.

V is TRBV11-3 and J is TRBJ2-1; D gene uncertain. Germline V gene data show CDR1 as SGHNT and CDR2 as YENEEA. V lost 5 bases, J lost 9 bases, and 20 bases lay in between. This CDR3 is 15 amino acids long. In DNA form, the CDR3 reads TGTGCCAGCAGCCGTGGCCTCGGCGGAATGGGTGAGCAGTTCTTC. Residues: CASSRGLGGMGEQFF.

In its sample, this clonotype was seen many times. The J gene is TRBJ1-2, the V gene TRBV2; no clear D. The V and J ends lost 2 bases and 4 bases respectively, with 11 bases between them. The CDR3 has 14 residues. Germline assignment: CDR1 SNHLY and CDR2 FYNNEI. The CDR3 coding sequence is TGTGCCAGCAGTGAAAGCAGGCGGGCCTATGGCTACACCTTC. Protein sequence: CASSESRRAYGYTF.

This clonotype was detected many times. The chain combines TRBV10-1 with TRBJ2-7; D not certain. CDR1 is WNHNN and CDR2 is SYGVQD in the germline V gene (reference sequence). Trimming removed 2 bases from V and 4 bases from J, with 9 bases in between. CDR3 length: 13 amino acids. CDR3: CASSEVGSYEQYF. CDR3 in DNA: TGCGCCAGCAGTGAGGTAGGATCATACGAGCAGTACTTC.

The table lists this clonotype with many counts. This chain uses TRBV27 with TRBJ2-1, with 9 nucleotides matching TRBD1. CDR3 length: 13 amino acids. V shed 5 bases, J shed 9 bases, and the junction held 5 bases outside the gene matches. Germline assignment: CDR1 MNHEY and CDR2 SMNVEV (reference sequence). The CDR3 loop reads CASSPTGGGEQFF. The CDR3 DNA follows: TGTGCCAGCAGTCCCACAGGGGGCGGTGAGCAGTTCTTC.

This clonotype was seen at least ten times. The genes are TRBV28 and TRBJ1-2; D is perhaps TRBD1 (5 bases). Germline lookup yields CDR1 MDHEN and CDR2 SYDVKM. V was trimmed by 4 bases and J by 8 bases, leaving 17 bases between them. The CDR3 contains 14 residues. The CDR3 DNA reads TGTGCCAGCAGTTCAGACCGGGACCCGGGCGGCTACACCTTC. Its translation: CASSSDRDPGGYTF.

This clonotype was found a few times. The chain recombines TRBV27 with TRBJ1-3; maybe TRBD1 (5 bases). This CDR3 is 15 amino acids long. The germline V gene has CDR1 MNHEY and CDR2 SMNVEV (reference sequence). V was trimmed by 2 bases and J by 1 base, leaving 9 bases between them. The CDR3 reads CASSLRAGSGNTIYF. The CDR3 nucleotides read TGTGCCAGCAGTTTAAGGGCAGGGTCTGGAAACACCATATATTTT.

The gene calls are TRBV14 and TRBJ2-1; TRBD2 matches at 13 bases. The CDR3 is 20 residues long. CDR1 SGHDN and CDR2 FVKESK come from the germline V gene. Trimming took 0 bases from V and 7 from J; bases not matched to a gene: 15. The CDR3 region is CASSQDRTSGRARGWNEQFF. The CDR3 DNA reads as TGTGCCAGCAGCCAAGATAGAACTAGCGGGAGGGCCCGGGGTTGGAATGAGCAGTTCTTC.

Of note for this clonotype: This may arise from a read error, as a much more abundant clone is one base away. The chain is built from TRBV30 and TRBJ1-2; maybe TRBD1 (5 bases). The CDR3 totals 12 residues. The germline gives CDR1 GTSNPN, CDR2 SVGIG (reference sequence). The CDR3 sequence is CAWNSGYYGCTF. CDR3 in DNA: TGTGCCTGGAATTCAGGGTACTATGGCTGCACCTTC.

This clonotype was observed a handful of times. The chain combines TRBV18 with TRBJ2-2; D might be TRBD2 (5 bases). Trimming removed 0 bases from V and 5 bases from J, with 16 bases in between. This CDR3 has 17 residues. The V gene's germline CDR1 is KGHSH and CDR2 LQKENI. CDR3 coding DNA: TGTGCCAGCTCACCACCCACTGTGGGAGCGCTGACCGGGGAGCTGTTTTTT. The encoded protein is CASSPPTVGALTGELFF.

This clonotype was counted a few times. The rearrangement links TRBV27 to TRBJ2-1, with 9 bases matching TRBD1. V shed 0 bases and J 6 bases; nucleotides not matched to a gene: 6. This CDR3 has 16 residues. Germline V gene data show CDR1 as MNHEY and CDR2 as SMNVEV (reference sequence). Here the CDR3 DNA reads TGTGCCAGCAGTTTATCGGCCGGGACAGGGTTCAATGAGCAGTTCTTC. It yields the protein CASSLSAGTGFNEQFF.

V gene TRBV7-9 combines with J gene TRBJ2-6; 11 positions match TRBD1. The V and J ends lost 5 bases and 2 bases, in that order; junction bases with no gene match: 2. The germline gives CDR1 SEHNR, CDR2 FQNEAQ (reference sequence). This CDR3 contains 16 residues. The CDR3 region is CASSGQGATGANVLTF. In DNA, the CDR3 is TGTGCCAGCAGCGGACAGGGGGCAACTGGGGCCAACGTCCTGACTTTC.

This clonotype was observed many times. The genes are TRBV20-1 and TRBJ2-1, with 9 bases fitting TRBD2. The CDR3 contains 18 residues. The germline gives CDR1 DFQATT, CDR2 SNEGSKA (reference sequence). The V gene end was trimmed by 0 bases and the J gene end by 4 bases; junction bases not matched to a gene: 13. The CDR3: CSARDQSAGGPGYNEQFF. CDR3 DNA: TGCAGTGCTAGAGATCAAAGCGCGGGAGGGCCGGGATACAATGAGCAGTTCTTC.

V and J are TRBV7-2 and TRBJ1-4, with a possible D match to TRBD1 (5 bases). Between the trimmed V and J ends, which lost 5 bases and 3 bases, there was a span of 16 bases. The CDR3 runs 16 residues. Germline V gene data show CDR1 as SGHTA and CDR2 as FQGNSA. CDR3 nucleotide sequence: TGTGCCAGCAGCCCCATACTTCGGGGGGCTAATGAAAAACTGTTTTTT. This translates into CASSPILRGANEKLFF.

This clonotype was counted ten times or more. CDR3 in DNA: TGTGCCAGCAGCGAAGGCACAGGGCTCCTTTTCGCTGAAGCTTTCTTT. It specifies CASSEGTGLLFAEAFF. V usage is TRBV3-1 and J usage is TRBJ1-1; TRBD1 might be the D (6 bases). The CDR3 is 16 amino acids. Between the trimmed V and J ends, which lost 5 bases and 6 bases, there was a span of 22 bases. Germline V lookup: CDR1 LGHDT, CDR2 YNNKEL (reference sequence).

This clonotype appeared many times. CDR3 region: CASSEVGTGREQYF. In DNA form, the CDR3 reads TGTGCCAGCAGCGAAGTCGGCACAGGTCGGGAGCAGTACTTC. V gene TRBV7-2 combines with J gene TRBJ2-7, with D possibly being TRBD1 (5 bases). Trimming stripped 5 bases from V and 7 bases from J, with 18 bases between. Looked up from germline, CDR1 is SGHTA and CDR2 is FQGNSA. The CDR3 contains 14 residues.

This clonotype was observed at least ten times. The chain links TRBV6-6 to TRBJ2-7, with D perhaps TRBD2 (5 bases). The CDR3 contains 13 residues. Germline loops: CDR1 MNHNY, CDR2 SVGAGI (reference sequence). V lost 0 bases, J lost 6 bases, and 9 bases lay in between. The CDR3 loop reads CASSYSGEVEQYF. CDR3 nucleotide sequence: TGTGCCAGCAGTTACTCCGGGGAAGTCGAGCAGTACTTC.

This clonotype was picked up one time. Written as DNA, the CDR3 is TGTGCCTGGAGGGACCACAACACCGGGGAGCTGTTTTTT. Amino acid sequence: CAWRDHNTGELFF. The chain links TRBV30 to TRBJ2-2; D is undetermined. Deletions cut 3 bases from V and 2 bases from J, with 7 bases between. The CDR3 has 13 amino acids. Germline lookup yields CDR1 GTSNPN and CDR2 SVGIG (reference sequence).

This rearrangement joins TRBV28 to TRBJ1-5; D remains ambiguous. This CDR3 has 14 amino acids. Trimming took 7 bases from V and 4 from J, leaving 14 bases between them. Per the germline V gene, CDR1 is MDHEN and CDR2 is SYDVKM. CDR3 region: CASMSARENQPQHF. The CDR3 DNA reads TGTGCCAGCATGTCGGCCAGAGAGAATCAGCCCCAGCATTTT.

Only a few counts were recorded for this clonotype. The J gene is TRBJ2-1, the V gene TRBV25-1; 11 bases line up with TRBD2. With 6 bases clipped from V and 2 bases from J, the junction kept 0 bases outside the gene matches. The CDR3 has 14 residues. Germline CDR1 and CDR2: MGHDK and SYGVNS. The CDR3 spells CASRLAGAYNEQFF. CDR3 DNA sequence: TGTGCCAGCAGACTAGCGGGAGCCTACAATGAGCAGTTCTTC.

Ten or more counts support this clonotype. The chain carries TRBV20-1 and TRBJ1-2, with 9 bases that match TRBD1. Germline CDR1 is DFQATT and CDR2 is SNEGSKA (reference sequence). The CDR3 extends over 13 amino acids. The J segment lost 13 bases and the V segment lost 5 bases, leaving 14 bases of the junction unmatched. The CDR3 spells CSAGQRTGDFSTF. Here the CDR3 DNA reads TGCAGTGCTGGCCAGCGGACAGGGGATTTCTCCACCTTC.

The rearrangement joins TRBV3-1 to TRBJ1-2; 8 bases are a match to TRBD1. The CDR3 sequence is 14 residues long. Germline CDR1 and CDR2: LGHDT and YNNKEL (reference sequence). After removal of 3 bases from V and 8 bases from J, the junction contained 8 bases not matched to a gene. The CDR3 spells CASSHRDRGWGYTF. The CDR3, as DNA: TGTGCCAGCAGCCACCGCGACAGGGGTTGGGGCTACACCTTC.

This clonotype was found many times. The chain employs TRBV28 and TRBJ2-7, with D unresolved. The length of the CDR3 is 14 residues. V shed 3 bases and J shed 2 bases, with 11 bases lying between them. Germline assignment: CDR1 MDHEN and CDR2 SYDVKM. The CDR3 sequence is CASSFNPETYEQYF. The CDR3 DNA reads TGTGCCAGCAGTTTCAATCCGGAGACCTACGAGCAGTACTTC.

This clonotype was detected a few times. CDR3: CASSLDGNSYNEQFF. The CDR3 DNA reads TGCGCCAGCAGCTTGGACGGGAACTCCTACAATGAGCAGTTCTTC. V is TRBV5-1 and J is TRBJ2-1, with TRBD2 as a possible D gene (5 bases). The V end was cut by 0 bases, the J end by 0 bases, with 7 bases between. Germline values: CDR1 SGHRS, CDR2 YFSETQ. CDR3 length equals 15 residues.